This entry is about one T cell receptor beta chain. What it binds is not known. cDNA reverse transcribed from extracted RNA served as the sequencing template. Measured with immunoSEQ multiplex PCR; TCRdb has only the in-frame clones, and not every one. The table lists roughly 19,000 clones, more than 60% of them singletons, with roughly 6% in the top ten. In alopecia areata patients, both lesional scalp punch biopsies and peripheral blood were collected. The data were obtained in a study of CD8+ T cells in alopecia areata. Study-wide background: People stayed on tofacitinib for 6 to 18 months, then stopped the drug for 6 months. Broader study findings: Possibly as an HLA-related effect, TCR sharing across patients appeared less clear than in mice. Alphabeta T cells residing in normal skin are also sequenced in scalp samples.

V dropped 6 bases and J dropped 2 bases, with 20 bases sitting between them. Germline V gene sequence: CDR1 SGHRS, CDR2 YFSETQ. The CDR3 extends over 17 amino acids. This sample comprised skin, obtained at week 0. The receptor was isolated from a human donor with alopecia areata. The V gene is TRBV5-1, the J gene TRBJ2-2; D tentatively fits TRBD1 or TRBD2 (5 bases each). The chain's CDR3 is CASIEAYWGINTGELFF. In DNA form, the CDR3 reads TGCGCCAGCATTGAAGCGTATTGGGGGATAAACACCGGGGAGCTGTTTTTT.